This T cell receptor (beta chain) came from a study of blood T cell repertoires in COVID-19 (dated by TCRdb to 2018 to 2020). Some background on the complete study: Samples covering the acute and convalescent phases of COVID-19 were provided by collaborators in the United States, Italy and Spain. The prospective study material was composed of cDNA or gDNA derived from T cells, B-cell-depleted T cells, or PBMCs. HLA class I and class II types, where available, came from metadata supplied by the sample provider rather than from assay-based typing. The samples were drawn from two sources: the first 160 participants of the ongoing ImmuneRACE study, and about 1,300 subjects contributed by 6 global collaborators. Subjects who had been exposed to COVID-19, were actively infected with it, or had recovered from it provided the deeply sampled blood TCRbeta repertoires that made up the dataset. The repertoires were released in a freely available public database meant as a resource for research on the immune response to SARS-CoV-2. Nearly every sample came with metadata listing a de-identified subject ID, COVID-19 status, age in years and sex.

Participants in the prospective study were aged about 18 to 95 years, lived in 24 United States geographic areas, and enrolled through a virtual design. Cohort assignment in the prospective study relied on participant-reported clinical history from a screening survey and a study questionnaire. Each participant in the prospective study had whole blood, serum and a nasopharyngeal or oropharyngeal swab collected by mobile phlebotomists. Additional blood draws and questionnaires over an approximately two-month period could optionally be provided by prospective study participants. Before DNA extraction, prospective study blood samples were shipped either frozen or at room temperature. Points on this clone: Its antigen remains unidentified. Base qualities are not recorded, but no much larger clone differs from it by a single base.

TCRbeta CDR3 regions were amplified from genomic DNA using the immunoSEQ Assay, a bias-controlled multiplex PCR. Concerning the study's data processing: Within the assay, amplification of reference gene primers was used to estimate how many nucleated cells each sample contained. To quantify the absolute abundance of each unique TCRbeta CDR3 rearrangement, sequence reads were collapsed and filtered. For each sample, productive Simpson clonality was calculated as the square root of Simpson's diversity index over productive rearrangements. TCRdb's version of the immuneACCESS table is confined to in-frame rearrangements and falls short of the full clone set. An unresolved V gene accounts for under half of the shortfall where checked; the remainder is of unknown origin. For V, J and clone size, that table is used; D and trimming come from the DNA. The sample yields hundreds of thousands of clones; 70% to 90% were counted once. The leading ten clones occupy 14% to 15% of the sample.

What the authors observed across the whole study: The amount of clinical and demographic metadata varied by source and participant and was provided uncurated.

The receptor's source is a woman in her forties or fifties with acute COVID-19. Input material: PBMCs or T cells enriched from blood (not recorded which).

The bases are TGTGCCGCAAAGACAGGGGTGGGCCAAGAGACCCAGTACTTC. Its coded protein is CAAKTGVGQETQYF. The chain is assembled from TRBV3-1 (or the pseudogene TRBV3-2) and TRBJ2-5; the central 8 bases match TRBD1. V trim: 11 bases; J trim: 1 base; unmatched bases: 9. From the cysteine up to the phenylalanine, the CDR3 has a length of 14 residues. This entry keeps only the CDR3 DNA: 42 bases, framed from base 1. According to the germline V gene (reference sequence), CDR1 reads LGHDT and CDR2 reads YNNKEL.